The entry below describes one T cell receptor beta chain. What it binds is not known. This sample is drawn from a study of cytomegalovirus exposure and HLA in healthy donors. Broader study findings: Among immune exposure information, only CMV serostatus was available.

V was clipped by 1 base and J by 1 base, with 10 bases between them. This CDR3 is 15 amino acids long. CDR1 is WNHNN, CDR2 SYGVQD, per germline (reference sequence). Both 60 Vbeta primers and 13 Jbeta primers went into the PCR. TCRdb's copy holds only in-frame clones and misses some; the assay was immunoSEQ multiplex PCR. Here the sample spans nearly 65,000 clones, 73% being singletons. The sequence was collected from a man over 45 in good health and CMV-seronegative. Sequenced sample: PBMCs. The chain uses TRBV10-1 and TRBJ1-1; weak D call: TRBD1 (5 bases). The CDR3: CASSEFGGENTEAFF. CDR3 DNA: TGCGCCAGCAGTGAGTTCGGGGGAGAGAACACTGAAGCTTTCTTT.